This TCR beta chain was found in a study of shared T cell receptors in the human thymus. This table comes from immunoSEQ multiplex PCR, and its TCRdb copy is limited to in-frame clones, with some not included. The sample lists about 610,000 clones, 70% to 90% occurring once. Germline-derived CDR1 and CDR2 are SGHRS and YFSETQ. The CDR3 extends over 15 amino acids. V was pared by 5 bases and J by 8 bases, with 20 bases between. These data are also associated with another study on human thymus T cells. That report notes: Corrective heart surgery yielded resections, and these provided the thymus tissue. Thymic and blood repertoires appeared to display a bias in their usage of V and J genes. Related research described strongly overlapping thymic repertoires in unrelated people.

The chain joins TRBV5-1 to TRBJ2-1; D might be TRBD1 (5 bases). This sequence was found in a boy in the first two years of life with a congenital heart defect. Sequenced sample: thymocytes. DNA of the CDR3: TGCGCCAGCAGTCCTAGACCAACTTCAGGGTATGAGCAGTTCTTC. Translated, it gives CASSPRPTSGYEQFF.